This is a list of T cell receptor beta chains from one sample in a study of shared T cell receptors in the human thymus. Produced via immunoSEQ multiplex PCR; TCRdb's table is partial and in-frame only. The sample records hundreds of thousands of clones, 70% to 90% being singletons. The data also belong to a second study, concerning human thymus T cells.

Sequenced material: thymocytes. The receptors shown here come from a boy younger than two with a congenital heart defect. The CDR3 runs from the conserved cysteine through the conserved F or W. D genes are given only for firm matches.

j_gene | v_gene | d_gene | CDR3aa
TRBJ2-3 | TRBV11-2 | - | CASSWPGEDTQYF
TRBJ2-1 | TRBV27 | TRBD2 | CASSLGTSGNNEQFF
TRBJ2-7 | TRBV4-3 | TRBD1 | CASSQEVPGGLASEIYEQYF
TRBJ2-7 | TRBV20-1 | - | CSARASYEQYF
TRBJ2-1 | TRBV4-1 | TRBD1 | CASSPDRGDRGEQFF
TRBJ2-1 | TRBV4-1 | TRBD2 | CASSPARTSHNEQFF
TRBJ2-7 | TRBV4-2 | TRBD2 | CASSQGASSGNIDEQYF
TRBJ2-1 | TRBV7-2 | TRBD1 | CASSLVGQVYNEQFF
TRBJ2-5 | TRBV2 | - | CASSEGGEAFQYF
TRBJ2-7 | TRBV29-1 | TRBD2 | CSVELRMAGGREQYF
TRBJ1-2 | TRBV5-1 | - | CASSSDHGYTF
TRBJ2-3 | TRBV4-1 | - | CASRQARNTTDTQYF
TRBJ1-1 | TRBV4-3 | TRBD1 | CASSQDPPWTGMENTEAFF
TRBJ2-7 | TRBV25-1 | TRBD2 | CATANSGSGEQYF
TRBJ2-7 | TRBV4-3 | - | CASSQGVAPSYEQYF
TRBJ2-1 | TRBV5-1 | TRBD2 | CASSLGGLVGGYNEQFF
TRBJ1-2 | TRBV5-6 | TRBD1 | CASSFPGTDYHGYTF
TRBJ2-3 | TRBV5-8 | - | CASSLMQGSLNTDTQYF
TRBJ1-2 | TRBV4-3 | TRBD1 | CASSLDRGGGGYTF
TRBJ2-1 | TRBV27 | TRBD2 | CASSGLAGNNEQFF
TRBJ2-1 | TRBV27 | - | CASSFFPPPSSYNEQFF
TRBJ1-1 | TRBV28 | TRBD1 | CASSLDRTNTEAFF
TRBJ2-5 | TRBV6-6 | - | CASSRRSSGLRETQYF
TRBJ2-1 | TRBV29-1 | TRBD2 | CSVLAGGPNEQFF
TRBJ2-5 | TRBV9 | - | CASSVGSLQETQYF
TRBJ2-1 | TRBV27 | TRBD2 | CASSLWTSEIDEQFF
TRBJ2-7 | TRBV4-3 | - | CASSQGQDAKRYEQYF
TRBJ2-5 | TRBV4-3 | - | CASSQDKSCQETQYF
TRBJ2-7 | TRBV30 | - | CAGDYGQGGCEQYF
TRBJ1-2 | TRBV30 | - | CACTGWSGYTF
TRBJ1-1 | TRBV27 | - | CASSLLSRVNTEAFF
TRBJ2-7 | TRBV6-6 | - | CASSYWGPYEQYF
TRBJ2-5 | TRBV27 | - | CASGECGETQYF
TRBJ2-7 | TRBV10-3 | - | CAIRAGGTDYYEQYF
TRBJ1-1 | TRBV25-1 | - | CASSESRPVGHDTEAFF
TRBJ2-5 | TRBV25-1 | TRBD1 | CASSEYTPGQQETQYF
TRBJ2-3 | TRBV6-1 | - | CASSACDRSCTDTQYF
TRBJ2-5 | TRBV4-2 | TRBD2 | CASSHLAGTSGGGETQYF
TRBJ2-3 | TRBV20-1 | - | CSTQGTDTQYF
TRBJ2-1 | TRBV27 | - | CASSLTGRGVNEQFF
TRBJ2-2 | TRBV7-9 | TRBD2 | CASSFPAGGPPSGELFF
TRBJ2-1 | TRBV4-3 | - | CASSQDQGKRSYNEQFF
TRBJ2-7 | TRBV2 | - | CAARGLYEQYF
TRBJ1-2 | TRBV9 | - | CASSEGANYGYTF
TRBJ2-3 | TRBV10-2 | TRBD1 | CASSEPGTVTDTQYF